Listed below are T cell receptor beta chains from one sample, sequenced in a study of Graves' ophthalmopathy and Graves' hyperthyroidism. TCRdb re-called the multiplex PCR reads through MiXCR, storing one row per CDR3 protein. The sample includes about 200,000 distinct CDR3 sequences, less than 30% of them seen just once. Sequenced material: peripheral blood. Receptors were obtained from a man aged 50-59 years with Graves' ophthalmopathy. The conserved cysteine and the conserved F or W are not part of the CDR3 here.

>TRBJ1-5|TRBV6-2/TRBV6-3
ASSYPGQGRSNQPQH
>TRBJ2-4|TRBV30
AWSSFGENIQY
>TRBJ2-5|TRBV10-2
ASNVVGMQETQY
>TRBJ2-7|TRBV9
ASSTSGWPYEQY
>TRBJ1-5|TRBV6-1
ASSPTESDQPQH
>TRBJ2-4|TRBV6-5
ASRGQGNNIQY
>TRBJ2-7|TRBV27
ASRVRKSSYEQY
>TRBJ1-2|TRBV19
ATARQGDRVRGYT
>TRBJ2-7|TRBV10-3
AISESPVLTYEQY
>TRBJ1-5|TRBV6-5
ASSYLPGTGQPQH
>TRBJ2-7|TRBV7-9
ASSSRDSPPEQY
>TRBJ2-5|TRBV28
ASSLLGGSRETQY
>TRBJ2-5|TRBV10-3
AISESYEGTQY
>TRBJ2-3|TRBV6-2/TRBV6-3
ASSSDLTDTQY
>TRBJ2-5|TRBV7-8
ASSLGSPTVWETQY
>TRBJ2-7|TRBV28
ASSPGTGYEQY
>TRBJ1-1|TRBV12-3/TRBV12-4
ASSYSGVDTEAF
>TRBJ2-6|TRBV7-9
ATLPLTSGANVLT
>TRBJ1-2|TRBV6-2/TRBV6-3
ASSSGLGLLGQGKNGYT